This T cell receptor (beta chain) was documented in a study of blood T cells in healthy people across ages. Study background: About one barcoded beta molecule per two T cells came from capture by template switching.

Each donor was a healthy Caucasian individual from Russia, aged about 6 to 95. Next came a second PCR, run for about 7 to 11 cycles, which used a sample-barcoded 5' primer along with a J-beta primer mix. Unique molecular identifiers of 12 random nucleotides labeled each cDNA. TCRdb reprocessed the 5' RACE reads with MiXCR, giving one entry per CDR3 protein. The sample lists about 1.1 million distinct CDR3 sequences, less than 45% occurring once. The V gene's germline CDR1 is SGHRS and CDR2 YFSETQ. The CDR3 has 14 residues. V was shortened by 0 bases and J by 4 bases, with 9 bases between the two germline ends. Broader study findings: Among long-lived donors, naive CD4+ cells were more numerous and diversity higher than in aged donors.

Concerning this clonotype: The antigen is not known.

The TCR originated in a man younger than 35 in good health. Sequenced input: blood. The rearrangement uses TRBV5-1 and TRBJ2-3; no definite D call. CDR3 amino acids: CASSLEVLADTQYF. For the CDR3, the DNA is TGCGCCAGCAGCTTGGAGGTCCTAGCAGATACGCAGTATTTT.